Below, 15 T cell receptor beta chains from the same sample are listed, as sequenced in a study of Graves' ophthalmopathy and Graves' hyperthyroidism. Amplification targeted the TCR beta CDR3 regions, with RNA transcripts as the source material. After a first-round RT-PCR with HTBI primers, a second-round multiplex PCR was run. TCRdb ran MiXCR on the multiplex PCR reads and lists one entry per CDR3 protein. The table shows roughly 400,000 distinct CDR3 sequences, with 15% occurring only once. The sequenced sample was peripheral blood. The receptors were gathered from a woman younger than 30 with stable Graves' hyperthyroidism.

This clonotype has a handful of counts. The chain links TRBV7-9 to TRBJ2-7, with D perhaps matching TRBD2 (7 bases). The CDR3 covers 14 residues. Trimming pared 7 bases from V and 3 bases from J, leaving 16 bases between. Germline loops: CDR1 SEHNR, CDR2 FQNEAQ (reference sequence). The CDR3: CASTHWGGRYEQYF. The CDR3 DNA reads as TGTGCCAGCACTCACTGGGGGGGCCGCTACGAGCAGTACTTC.

This clonotype was counted a few times. V and J are TRBV19 and TRBJ1-1; tentatively, D is TRBD1 (5 bases). Germline V gene data show CDR1 as LNHDA and CDR2 as SQIVND (reference sequence). Trimming removed 5 bases from V and 11 bases from J, with 21 bases in between. This CDR3 comprises 14 residues. The CDR3 sequence: CASSAQGIFSKAFF. In DNA, the CDR3 is TGTGCCAGTAGTGCCCAGGGAATTTTCAGTAAGGCTTTCTTT. The variable domain in full, with the rest retrieved from reference TRBV19 and TRBJ1-1, is DGGITQSPKYLFRKEGQNVTLSCEQNLNHDAMYWYRQDPGQGLRLIYYSQIVNDFQKGDIAEGYSVSREKKESFPLTVTSAQKNPTAFYLCASSAQGIFSKAFFGQGTRLTVV.

Turning to this clonotype: A read error may explain this, as a much larger clone is one base away. V is TRBV7-8 and J is TRBJ1-3; perhaps TRBD1 as D (5 bases). Germline-derived CDR1 and CDR2 are SGHVS and FQNEAQ. This CDR3 is built from 15 residues. Trimming pared 9 bases from V and 0 bases from J, leaving 15 bases between. CDR3 in DNA: TGTGCCAGAAGCCCCGGGGGAATCTCTGGAAACACCATATATTTT. It yields the protein CARSPGGISGNTIYF. Supplemented by reference TRBV7-8 and TRBJ1-3, the full variable domain reads GAGVSQSPRYKVAKRGQDVALRCDPISGHVSLFWYQQALGQGPEFLTYFQNEAQLDKSGLPSDRFFAERPEGSVSTLKIQRTQQEDSAVYLCARSPGGISGNTIYFGEGSWLTVV.

This clonotype was detected many times. V is TRBV20-1 and J is TRBJ1-1, with 8 bases aligning to TRBD1. Germline CDR1 is DFQATT and CDR2 is SNEGSKA (reference sequence). The ends lost 5 bases at V and 8 bases at J; junction bases unmatched: 4. This CDR3 region has 11 residues. The CDR3 nucleotides read TGCAGTGCTCAGGACAGGGACGAAGCTTTCTTT. Protein: CSAQDRDEAFF.

This rearrangement joins TRBV29-1 to TRBJ1-2; no clear D. Germline V lookup: CDR1 SQVTM, CDR2 ANQGSEA. The CDR3 loop spans 14 amino acids. With 1 base removed from V and 8 bases from J, the gap between germline ends came to 17 bases. The CDR3 sequence is CSVEAREKVVGYTF. In nucleotides, the CDR3 is TGCAGCGTTGAAGCGAGGGAGAAGGTAGTAGGCTACACCTTC. The whole variable domain, remainder taken from reference TRBV29-1 and TRBJ1-2, is SAVISQKPSRDICQRGTSLTIQCQVDSQVTMMFWYRQQPGQSLTLIATANQGSEATYESGFVIDKFPISRPNLTFSTLTVSNMSPEDSSIYLCSVEAREKVVGYTFGSGTRLTVV.

On this clonotype itself: A read error is possible here, since a much larger clone lies one base away. J is TRBJ1-1 and V is TRBV7-9; D not resolved. The CDR3 is made up of 15 amino acids. Germline lookup yields CDR1 SEHNR and CDR2 FQNEAQ (reference sequence). CDR3 bases: TGTGCCGGCAGCCGCAGATTTAGTATGAACACTGAAGCTTTCTTT. Protein: CAGSRRFSMNTEAFF.

This clonotype has ten or more counts. The V call is TRBV6-1, the J call TRBJ1-1; D is undetermined. The CDR3 loop spans 13 amino acids. The V end lost 10 bases, the J end lost 2 bases, and 14 bases lay between the germline ends. Germline assignment: CDR1 MNHNS and CDR2 SASEGT. The CDR3: CAIVWATNTEAFF. The CDR3 nucleotides are TGTGCCATAGTCTGGGCAACTAACACTGAAGCTTTCTTT.

This chain links TRBV12-3 or TRBV12-4 with TRBJ1-3; possible D gene TRBD1, 6 bases. The CDR3 spans 15 residues. V dropped 4 bases and J dropped 2 bases, with 12 bases sitting between them. The CDR3, as DNA: TGTGCCAGCAGTTCTACGGGACACACTGGAAACACCATATATTTT. It translates to CASSSTGHTGNTIYF.

This clonotype appeared many times. The chain employs TRBV2 and TRBJ1-1; no reliable D call. Trimming stripped 5 bases from V and 6 bases from J, with 13 bases between. The CDR3 runs to 13 residues. Germline V gene data show CDR1 as SNHLY and CDR2 as FYNNEI. The DNA for the CDR3 is TGTGCCAGCAGTCCGGCCAACGACGCTGAAGCTTTCTTT. Translation gives CASSPANDAEAFF.

This clonotype has a count of ten or more. This chain joins TRBV6-5 and TRBJ1-5; D is uncertain. The germline V gene encodes CDR1 MNHEY and CDR2 SVGAGI. Trimming took 10 bases from V and 5 from J, leaving 15 bases between them. The CDR3 totals 13 residues. The CDR3 coding sequence is TGTGCCACCTCGGGGAGCATGTATCAGCCCCAGCATTTT. This sequence encodes CATSGSMYQPQHF.

The chain employs TRBV28 and TRBJ2-5; TRBD1 or TRBD2 may be the D gene (7 bases each). CDR3 length: 15 residues. V lost 5 bases and J 1 base, leaving 14 bases between the germline ends. Germline lookup yields CDR1 MDHEN and CDR2 SYDVKM. The CDR3 bases are TGTGCCAGCAGTCCGGGACAGCGGGGCCAAGAGACCCAGTACTTC. Its protein is CASSPGQRGQETQYF.

This clonotype appeared many times. This chain connects TRBV9 to TRBJ2-7; D ambiguous. Between the trimmed V and J ends, which lost 0 bases and 6 bases, there was a span of 10 bases. This CDR3 has 13 residues. Germline lookup yields CDR1 SGDLS and CDR2 YYNGEE. The CDR3 loop reads CASSVGRISEQYF. DNA for the CDR3: TGTGCCAGCAGCGTAGGGCGCATCTCCGAGCAGTACTTC.

This clonotype was found many times. V and J are TRBV6-2 or TRBV6-3 and TRBJ1-1; D gene unclear. Germline lookup yields CDR1 MNHEY and CDR2 SVGEGT. Trimming stripped 0 bases from V and 0 bases from J, with 11 bases between. This CDR3 has 16 residues. The CDR3 DNA reads TGTGCCAGCAGTTACTCGAGGCAGGCGATGAACACTGAAGCTTTCTTT. Protein sequence: CASSYSRQAMNTEAFF.

This clonotype was counted between two and nine times. The genes are TRBV12-3 or TRBV12-4 and TRBJ1-2, with 8 positions matching TRBD1. The CDR3 consists of 14 residues. J was trimmed by 2 bases and V by 7 bases; bases with no gene match: 6. CDR3 coding DNA: TGTGCCAGCAAGCTTCGGACAGGGAACTATGGCTACACCTTC. It specifies CASKLRTGNYGYTF.

This clonotype was observed a few times. This chain links TRBV24-1 with TRBJ1-1; D gene unclear. Trimming cost V 5 bases and J 1 base, with 4 bases left between them. The CDR3 is 12 amino acids. Germline assignment: CDR1 KGHDR and CDR2 SFDVKD. CDR3 sequence (DNA): TGTGCCACCAGTGGCCCGAACACTGAAGCTTTCTTT. It is translated as CATSGPNTEAFF.